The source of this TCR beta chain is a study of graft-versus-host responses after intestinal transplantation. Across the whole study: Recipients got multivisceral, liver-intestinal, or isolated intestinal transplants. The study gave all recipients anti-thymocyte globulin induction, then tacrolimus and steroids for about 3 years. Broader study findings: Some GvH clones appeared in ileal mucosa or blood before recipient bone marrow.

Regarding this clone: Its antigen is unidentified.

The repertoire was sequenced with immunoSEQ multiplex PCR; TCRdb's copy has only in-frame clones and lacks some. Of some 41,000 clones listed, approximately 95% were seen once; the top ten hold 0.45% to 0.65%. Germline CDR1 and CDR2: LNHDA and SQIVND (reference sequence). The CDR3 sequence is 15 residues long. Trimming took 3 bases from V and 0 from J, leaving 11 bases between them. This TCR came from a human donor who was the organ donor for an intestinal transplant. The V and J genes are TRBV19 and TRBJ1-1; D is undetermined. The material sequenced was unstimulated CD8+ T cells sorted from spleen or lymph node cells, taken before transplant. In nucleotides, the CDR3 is TGTGCCAGTAGTATGGAAATTCCCCTGAACACTGAAGCTTTCTTT. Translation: CASSMEIPLNTEAFF.